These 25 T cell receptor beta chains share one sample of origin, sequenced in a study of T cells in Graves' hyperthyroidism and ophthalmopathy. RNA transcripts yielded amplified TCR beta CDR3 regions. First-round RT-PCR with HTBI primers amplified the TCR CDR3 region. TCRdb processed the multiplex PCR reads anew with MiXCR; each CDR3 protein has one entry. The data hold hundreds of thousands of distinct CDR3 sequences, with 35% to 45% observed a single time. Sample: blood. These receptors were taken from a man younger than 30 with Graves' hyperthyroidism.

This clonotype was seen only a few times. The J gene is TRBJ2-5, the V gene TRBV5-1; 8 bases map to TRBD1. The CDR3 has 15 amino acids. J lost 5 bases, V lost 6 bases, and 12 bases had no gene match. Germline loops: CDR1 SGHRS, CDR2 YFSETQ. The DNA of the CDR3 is TGCGCCAGCAAGGAAGGACAGGGCCCTTGGGAGACCCAGTACTTC. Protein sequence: CASKEGQGPWETQYF.

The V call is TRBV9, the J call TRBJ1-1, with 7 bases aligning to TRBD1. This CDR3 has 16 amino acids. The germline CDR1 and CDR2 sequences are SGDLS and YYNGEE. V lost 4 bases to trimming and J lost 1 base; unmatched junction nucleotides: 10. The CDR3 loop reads CASSYGQAGRNTEAFF. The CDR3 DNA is TGTGCCAGCAGCTACGGACAGGCCGGGCGGAACACTGAAGCTTTCTTT.

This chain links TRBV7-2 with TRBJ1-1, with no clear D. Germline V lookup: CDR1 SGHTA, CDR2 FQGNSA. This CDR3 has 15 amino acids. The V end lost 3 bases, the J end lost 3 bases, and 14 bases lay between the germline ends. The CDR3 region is CASSFSSGIDTEAFF. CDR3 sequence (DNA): TGTGCCAGCAGCTTCTCTTCGGGGATAGACACTGAAGCTTTCTTT. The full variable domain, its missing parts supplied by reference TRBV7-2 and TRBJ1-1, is GAGVSQSPSNKVTEKGKDVELRCDPISGHTALYWYRQSLGQGLEFLIYFQGNSAPDKSGLPSDRFSAERTGGSVSTLTIQRTQQEDSAVYLCASSFSSGIDTEAFFGQGTRLTVV.

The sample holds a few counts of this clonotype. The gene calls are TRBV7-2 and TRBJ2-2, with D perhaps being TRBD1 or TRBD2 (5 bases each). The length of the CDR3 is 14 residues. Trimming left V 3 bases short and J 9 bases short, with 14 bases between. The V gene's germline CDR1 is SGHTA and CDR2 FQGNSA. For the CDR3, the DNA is TGTGCCAGCAGCTTGGGGGAGCTGGGACGGGAGCTGTTTTTT. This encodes CASSLGELGRELFF.

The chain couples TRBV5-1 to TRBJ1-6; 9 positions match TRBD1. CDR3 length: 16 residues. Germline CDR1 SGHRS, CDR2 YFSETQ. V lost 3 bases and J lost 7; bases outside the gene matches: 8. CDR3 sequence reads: CASSYGQGLTNSPLHF. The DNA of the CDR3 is TGCGCCAGCAGCTACGGACAGGGGCTCACCAATTCACCCCTCCACTTT.

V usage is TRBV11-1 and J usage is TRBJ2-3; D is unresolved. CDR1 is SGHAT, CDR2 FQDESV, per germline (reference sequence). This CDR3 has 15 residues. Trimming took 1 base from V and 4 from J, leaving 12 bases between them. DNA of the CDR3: TGTGCCAGCAGCTTAGAGGCGACGGTTGCAGATACGCAGTATTTT. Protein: CASSLEATVADTQYF.

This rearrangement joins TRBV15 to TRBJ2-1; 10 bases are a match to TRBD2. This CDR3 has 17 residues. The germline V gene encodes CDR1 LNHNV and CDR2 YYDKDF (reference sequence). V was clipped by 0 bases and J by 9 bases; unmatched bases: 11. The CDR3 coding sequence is TGTGCCACCAGCAGAGATGGTGGGATTAGCGGGGGGAGTGAGCAGTTCTTC. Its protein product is CATSRDGGISGGSEQFF.

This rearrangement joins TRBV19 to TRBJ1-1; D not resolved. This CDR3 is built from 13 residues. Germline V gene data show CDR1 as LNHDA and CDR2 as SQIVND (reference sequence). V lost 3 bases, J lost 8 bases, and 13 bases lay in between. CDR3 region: CASSMIVRSEAFF. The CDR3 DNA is TGTGCCAGTAGTATGATAGTCAGATCCGAAGCTTTCTTT.

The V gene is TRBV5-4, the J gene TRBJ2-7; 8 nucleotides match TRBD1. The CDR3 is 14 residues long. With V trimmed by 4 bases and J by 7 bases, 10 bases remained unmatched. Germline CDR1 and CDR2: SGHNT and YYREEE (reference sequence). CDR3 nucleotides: TGTGCCAGCAGCCCGAACTTGACAGGGGTTGAGCAGTACTTC. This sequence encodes CASSPNLTGVEQYF.

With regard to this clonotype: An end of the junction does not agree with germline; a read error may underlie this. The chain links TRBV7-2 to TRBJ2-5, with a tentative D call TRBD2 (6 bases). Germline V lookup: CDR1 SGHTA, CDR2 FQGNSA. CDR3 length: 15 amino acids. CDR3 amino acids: CASSQMIRRAETQYF. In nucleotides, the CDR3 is TGCGCCAGCAGCCAAATGATCAGGAGGGCCGAGACCCAGTACTTC.

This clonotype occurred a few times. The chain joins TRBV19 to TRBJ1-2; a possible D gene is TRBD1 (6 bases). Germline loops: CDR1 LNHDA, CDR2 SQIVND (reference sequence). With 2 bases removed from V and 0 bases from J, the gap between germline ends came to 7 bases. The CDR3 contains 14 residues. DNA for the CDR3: TGTGCCAGTAGTATACGGGACACTAACTATGGCTACACCTTC. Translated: CASSIRDTNYGYTF.

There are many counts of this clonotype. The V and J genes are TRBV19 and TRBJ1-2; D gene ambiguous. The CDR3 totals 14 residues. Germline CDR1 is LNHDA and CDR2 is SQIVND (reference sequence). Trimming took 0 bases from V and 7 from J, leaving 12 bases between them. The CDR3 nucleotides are TGTGCCAGTAGTATAGATCGAGGAGGAAGTGGCTACACCTTC. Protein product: CASSIDRGGSGYTF. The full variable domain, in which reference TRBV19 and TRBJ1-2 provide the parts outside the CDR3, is DGGITQSPKYLFRKEGQNVTLSCEQNLNHDAMYWYRQDPGQGLRLIYYSQIVNDFQKGDIAEGYSVSREKKESFPLTVTSAQKNPTAFYLCASSIDRGGSGYTFGSGTRLTVV.

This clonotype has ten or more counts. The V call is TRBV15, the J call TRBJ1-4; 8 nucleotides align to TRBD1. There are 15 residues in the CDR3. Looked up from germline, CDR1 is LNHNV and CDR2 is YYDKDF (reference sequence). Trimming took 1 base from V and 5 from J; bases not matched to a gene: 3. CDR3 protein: CATSRARTGNEKLFF. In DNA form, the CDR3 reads TGTGCCACCAGCAGAGCCAGGACAGGGAATGAAAAACTGTTTTTT.

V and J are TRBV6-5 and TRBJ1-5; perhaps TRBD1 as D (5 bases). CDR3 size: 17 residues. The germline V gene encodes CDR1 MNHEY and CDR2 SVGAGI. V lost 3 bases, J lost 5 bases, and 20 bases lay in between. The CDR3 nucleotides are TGTGCCAGCAGTTATCTTGGTCCCTTCCAAGGGGATCAGCCCCAGCATTTT. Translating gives CASSYLGPFQGDQPQHF.

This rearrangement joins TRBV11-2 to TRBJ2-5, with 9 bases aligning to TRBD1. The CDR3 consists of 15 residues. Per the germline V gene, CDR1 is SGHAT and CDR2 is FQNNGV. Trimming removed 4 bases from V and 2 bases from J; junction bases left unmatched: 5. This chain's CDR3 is CASSYRGQGQETQYF. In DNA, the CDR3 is TGTGCCAGCAGCTACCGTGGACAGGGGCAAGAGACCCAGTACTTC.

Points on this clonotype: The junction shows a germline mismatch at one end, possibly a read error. CDR3 DNA sequence: TGTGCCAGCAGTTACTCTGGGGGTATCAATCGGCCCCAGCATTTT. Its protein is CASSYSGGINRPQHF. The rearrangement links TRBV12-3 or TRBV12-4 to TRBJ1-5; D perhaps matches TRBD1 (5 bases). This CDR3 is 15 amino acids long.

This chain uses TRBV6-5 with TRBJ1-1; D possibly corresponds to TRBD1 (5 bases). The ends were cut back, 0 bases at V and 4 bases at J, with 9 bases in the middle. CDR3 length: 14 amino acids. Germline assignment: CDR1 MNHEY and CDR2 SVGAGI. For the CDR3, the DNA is TGTGCCAGCAGTTACTCTCCGGGGGGCACTGAAGCTTTCTTT. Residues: CASSYSPGGTEAFF.

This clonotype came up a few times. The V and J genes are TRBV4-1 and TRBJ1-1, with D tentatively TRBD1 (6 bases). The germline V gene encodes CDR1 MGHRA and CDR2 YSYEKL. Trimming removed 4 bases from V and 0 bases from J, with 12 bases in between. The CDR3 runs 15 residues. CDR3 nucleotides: TGCGCCAGCAGCCCCATCCGGGACATGAACACTGAAGCTTTCTTT. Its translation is CASSPIRDMNTEAFF.

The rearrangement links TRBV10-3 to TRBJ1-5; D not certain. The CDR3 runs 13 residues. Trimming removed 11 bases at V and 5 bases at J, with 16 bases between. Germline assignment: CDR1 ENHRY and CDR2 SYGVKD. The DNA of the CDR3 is TGTGCCCGCAGCCAATTCCAGTATCAGCCCCAGCATTTT. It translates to CARSQFQYQPQHF.

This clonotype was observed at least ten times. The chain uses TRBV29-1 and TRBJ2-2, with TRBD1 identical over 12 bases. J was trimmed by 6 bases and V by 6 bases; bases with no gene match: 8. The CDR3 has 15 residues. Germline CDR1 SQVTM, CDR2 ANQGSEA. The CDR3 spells CSVAGDRGRPGELFF. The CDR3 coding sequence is TGCAGCGTCGCTGGGGACAGGGGGCGACCCGGGGAGCTGTTTTTT.

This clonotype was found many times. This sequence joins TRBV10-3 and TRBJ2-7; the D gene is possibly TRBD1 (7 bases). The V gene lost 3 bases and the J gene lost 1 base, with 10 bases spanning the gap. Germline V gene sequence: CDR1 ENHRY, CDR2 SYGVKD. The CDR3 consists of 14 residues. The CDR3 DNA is TGTGCCATCAGTGACGGGGGACAGTCCTACGAGCAGTACTTC. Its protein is CAISDGGQSYEQYF.

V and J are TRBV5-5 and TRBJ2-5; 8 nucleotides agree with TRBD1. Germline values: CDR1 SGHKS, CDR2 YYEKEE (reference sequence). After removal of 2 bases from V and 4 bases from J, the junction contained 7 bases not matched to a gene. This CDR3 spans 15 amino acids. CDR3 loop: CASSFPGQVGETQYF. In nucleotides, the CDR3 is TGTGCCAGCAGCTTTCCGGGACAGGTCGGAGAGACCCAGTACTTC.

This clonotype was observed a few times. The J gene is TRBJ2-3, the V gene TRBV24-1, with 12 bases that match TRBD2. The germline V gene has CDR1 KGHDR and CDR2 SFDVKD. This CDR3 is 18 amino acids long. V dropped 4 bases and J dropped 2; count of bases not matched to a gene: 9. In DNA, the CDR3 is TGTGCCACCAGTGACAGGACTAGCGGGACTACATACACAGATACGCAGTATTTT. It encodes CATSDRTSGTTYTDTQYF.

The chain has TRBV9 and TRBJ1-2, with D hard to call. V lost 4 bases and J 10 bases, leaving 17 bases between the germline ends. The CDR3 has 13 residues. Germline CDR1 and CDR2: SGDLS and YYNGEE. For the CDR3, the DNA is TGTGCCAGCAGCCCCGGTGAAGGACTCCCCTACACCTTC. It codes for CASSPGEGLPYTF.

Written as DNA, the CDR3 is TGTGCCAGCAGTTCCCGCAGGACAGGCGCCCCTGGGGCCAACGTCCTGACTTTC. Amino acids: CASSSRRTGAPGANVLTF. The rearrangement uses TRBV12-3 or TRBV12-4 and TRBJ2-6; 7 bases match TRBD1. The CDR3 loop spans 18 amino acids. V gave up 4 bases and J gave up 2 bases; unmatched junction bases: 11.